This T cell receptor beta chain stems from a study of T cell changes during pregnancy in multiple sclerosis. Repertoires were generated with immunoSEQ multiplex PCR, while TCRdb's copy carries only in-frame clones and drops some. Of tens of thousands of clones in the sample, roughly 94% were seen once. The CDR3 totals 16 residues. Germline V gives CDR1 SEHNR, CDR2 FQNEAQ (reference sequence). V lost 5 bases to trimming and J lost 2 bases; unmatched junction nucleotides: 11. The TCR sequence derives from a female donor with multiple sclerosis, enrolled in a pregnancy study. The chain couples TRBV7-9 to TRBJ2-5, with 7 bases lining up with TRBD2. Sample: CD4+ T cells from peripheral blood mononuclear cells, taken after pregnancy. In DNA form, the CDR3 reads TGTGCCAGCAGCCAAAACCTAGCGGCAATACAAGAGACCCAGTACTTC. Translating it yields CASSQNLAAIQETQYF.